This T cell receptor (beta chain) came from a study of shared clonotypes between healthy human individuals. At the level of the study: Donor composition was a couple of women and three men, aged 18 to 49. For every donor, three CD4 naive, three CD4 memory, two CD8 naive and one CD8 memory plates were used.

Trimming took 2 bases from V and 2 from J, leaving 14 bases between them. Germline V lookup: CDR1 MDHEN, CDR2 SYDVKM. The CDR3 has 16 amino acids. On this clone: Its antigen is currently unknown.

The assay was immunoSEQ multiplex PCR, and TCRdb's table has in-frame clones only and misses some. The table has about 680,000 clones, just over 90% seen once. Study results and limitations: Owing to a small donor count, the genetic and exposure-history diversity represented was limited. Several donors had around 5% of their naive CD4 clonotypes in common.

Selected positively for CCR7 and CD45RO-negative, naive CD8 cells excluded terminally differentiated effector memory CD45RA+ cells. The receptor comes from a man aged 25-45 years in good health. Sequenced input: naive CD8+ T cells sorted from blood. The chain is built from TRBV28 and TRBJ2-3; no firm D call. The CDR3 DNA reads TGTGCCAGCAGTTTAGTCGACAACGGAGCCACAGATACGCAGTATTTT. The encoded protein is CASSLVDNGATDTQYF.